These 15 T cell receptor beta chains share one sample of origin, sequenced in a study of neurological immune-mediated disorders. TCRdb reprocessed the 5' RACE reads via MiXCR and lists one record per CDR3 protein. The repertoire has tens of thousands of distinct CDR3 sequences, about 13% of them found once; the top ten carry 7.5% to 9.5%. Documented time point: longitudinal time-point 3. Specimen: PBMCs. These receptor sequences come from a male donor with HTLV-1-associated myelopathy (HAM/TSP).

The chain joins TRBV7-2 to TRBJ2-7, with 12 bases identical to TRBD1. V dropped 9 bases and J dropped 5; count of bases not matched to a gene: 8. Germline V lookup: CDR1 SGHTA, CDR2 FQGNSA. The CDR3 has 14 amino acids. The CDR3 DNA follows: TGTGCCAGTAGGCCGGGACAGGGGGCCAACGAGCAGTACTTC. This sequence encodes CASRPGQGANEQYF.

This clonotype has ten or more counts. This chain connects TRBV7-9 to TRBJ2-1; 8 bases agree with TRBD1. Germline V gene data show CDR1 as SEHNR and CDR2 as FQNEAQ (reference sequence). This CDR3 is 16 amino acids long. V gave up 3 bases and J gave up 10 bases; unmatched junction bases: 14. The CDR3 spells CASSFRQGSPLDEQFF. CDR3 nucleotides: TGTGCCAGCAGCTTCCGACAGGGGAGTCCCCTAGACGAGCAGTTCTTC. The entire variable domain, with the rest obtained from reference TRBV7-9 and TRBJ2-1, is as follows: DTGVSQNPRHKITKRGQNVTFRCDPISEHNRLYWYRQTLGQGPEFLTYFQNEAQLEKSRLLSDRFSAERPKGSFSTLEIQRTEQGDSAMYLCASSFRQGSPLDEQFFGPGTRLTVL.

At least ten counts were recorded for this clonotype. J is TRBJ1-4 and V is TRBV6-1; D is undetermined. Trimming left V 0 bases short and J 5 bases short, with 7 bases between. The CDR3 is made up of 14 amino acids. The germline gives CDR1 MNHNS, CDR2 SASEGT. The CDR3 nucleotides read TGTGCCAGCAGTGAAGCGCGTCAGAATGAAAAACTGTTTTTT. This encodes CASSEARQNEKLFF.

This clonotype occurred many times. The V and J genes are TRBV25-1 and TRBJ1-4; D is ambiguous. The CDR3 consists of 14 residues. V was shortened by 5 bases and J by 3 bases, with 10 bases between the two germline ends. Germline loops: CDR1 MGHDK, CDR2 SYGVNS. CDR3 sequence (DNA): TGTGCCAGCAGTAATATTGGGTCTAATGAAAAACTGTTTTTT. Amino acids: CASSNIGSNEKLFF.

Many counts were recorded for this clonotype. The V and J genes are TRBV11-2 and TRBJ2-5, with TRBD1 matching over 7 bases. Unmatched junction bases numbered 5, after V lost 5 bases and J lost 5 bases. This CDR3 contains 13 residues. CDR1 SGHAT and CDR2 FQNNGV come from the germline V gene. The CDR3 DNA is TGTGCCAGCAGCCCGACAGGGTTGGAGACCCAGTACTTC. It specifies CASSPTGLETQYF.

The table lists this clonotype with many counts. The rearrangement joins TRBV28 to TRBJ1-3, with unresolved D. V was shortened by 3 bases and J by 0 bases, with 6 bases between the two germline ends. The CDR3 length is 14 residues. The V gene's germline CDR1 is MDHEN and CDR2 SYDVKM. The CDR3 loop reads CASSLPSSGNTIYF. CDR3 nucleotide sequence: TGTGCCAGCAGTTTGCCGAGCTCTGGAAACACCATATATTTT.

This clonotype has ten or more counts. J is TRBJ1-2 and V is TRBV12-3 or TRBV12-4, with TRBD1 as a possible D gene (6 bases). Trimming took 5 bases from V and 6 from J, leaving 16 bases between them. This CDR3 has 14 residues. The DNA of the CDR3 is TGTGCCAGCAGTGGACGACAGGAGATCAATGGCTACACCTTC. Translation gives CASSGRQEINGYTF.

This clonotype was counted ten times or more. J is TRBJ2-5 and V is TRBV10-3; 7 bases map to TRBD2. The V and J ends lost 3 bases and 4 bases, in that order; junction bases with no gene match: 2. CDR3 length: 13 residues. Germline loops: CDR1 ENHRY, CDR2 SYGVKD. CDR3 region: CAISDWGGETQYF. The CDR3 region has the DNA TGTGCCATCAGTGACTGGGGGGGAGAGACCCAGTACTTC.

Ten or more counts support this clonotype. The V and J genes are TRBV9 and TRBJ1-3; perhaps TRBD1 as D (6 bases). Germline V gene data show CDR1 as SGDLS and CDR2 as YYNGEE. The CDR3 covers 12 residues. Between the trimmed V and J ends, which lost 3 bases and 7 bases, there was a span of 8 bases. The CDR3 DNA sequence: TGTGCCAGCAGCGCAACAGGGAACACCATATATTTT. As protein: CASSATGNTIYF.

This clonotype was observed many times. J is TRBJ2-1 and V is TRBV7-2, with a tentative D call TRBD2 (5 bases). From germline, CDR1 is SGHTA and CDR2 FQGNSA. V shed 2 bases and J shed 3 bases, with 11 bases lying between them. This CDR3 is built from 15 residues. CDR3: CASSLTTRDYNEQFF. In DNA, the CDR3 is TGTGCCAGCAGCTTAACAACTAGGGACTACAATGAGCAGTTCTTC.

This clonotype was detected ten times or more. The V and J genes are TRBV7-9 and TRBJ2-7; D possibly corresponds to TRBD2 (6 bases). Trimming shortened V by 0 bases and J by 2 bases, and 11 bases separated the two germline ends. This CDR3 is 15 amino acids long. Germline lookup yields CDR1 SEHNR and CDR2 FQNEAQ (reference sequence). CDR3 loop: CASSLAGTEAYEQYF. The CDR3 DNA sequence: TGTGCCAGCAGCTTAGCAGGGACTGAGGCCTACGAGCAGTACTTC.

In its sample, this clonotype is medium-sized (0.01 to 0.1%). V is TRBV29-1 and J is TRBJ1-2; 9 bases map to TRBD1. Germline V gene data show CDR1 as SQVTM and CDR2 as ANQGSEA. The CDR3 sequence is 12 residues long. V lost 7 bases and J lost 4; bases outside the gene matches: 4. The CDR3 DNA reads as TGCAGCGGCGGACAGGGGATCTATGGCTACACCTTC. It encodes CSGGQGIYGYTF.

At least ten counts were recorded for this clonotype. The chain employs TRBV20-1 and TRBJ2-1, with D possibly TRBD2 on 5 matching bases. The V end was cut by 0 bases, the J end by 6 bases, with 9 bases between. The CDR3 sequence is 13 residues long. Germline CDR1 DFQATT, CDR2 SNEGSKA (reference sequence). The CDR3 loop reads CSARDLRGNEQFF. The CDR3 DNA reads TGCAGTGCTAGAGATTTACGGGGCAATGAGCAGTTCTTC.

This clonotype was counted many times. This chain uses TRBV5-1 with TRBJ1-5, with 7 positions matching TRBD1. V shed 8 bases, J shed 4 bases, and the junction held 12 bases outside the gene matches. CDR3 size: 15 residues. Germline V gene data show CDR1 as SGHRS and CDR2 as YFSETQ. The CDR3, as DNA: TGCGCCAGTTCGGAGCGGACAGGCGAAAATCAGCCCCAGCATTTT. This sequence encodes CASSERTGENQPQHF.

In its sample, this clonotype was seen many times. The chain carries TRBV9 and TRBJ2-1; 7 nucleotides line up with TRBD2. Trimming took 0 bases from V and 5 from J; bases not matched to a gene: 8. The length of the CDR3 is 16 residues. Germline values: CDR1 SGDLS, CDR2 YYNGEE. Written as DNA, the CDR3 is TGTGCCAGCAGCGTAGGGTGGGGGACTACGCACAATGAGCAGTTCTTC. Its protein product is CASSVGWGTTHNEQFF. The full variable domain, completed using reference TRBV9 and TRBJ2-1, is DSGVTQTPKHLITATGQRVTLRCSPRSGDLSVYWYQQSLDQGLQFLIQYYNGEERAKGNILERFSAQQFPDLHSELNLSSLELGDSALYFCASSVGWGTTHNEQFFGPGTRLTVL.